These 24 T cell receptor beta chains were sequenced from one sample in a study of blood T cell repertoires in COVID-19. The table came from immunoSEQ multiplex PCR; TCRdb's copy has only in-frame clones and leaves some out. The data hold 95,000 to 150,000 clones, with over 75% observed a single time. Material: peripheral blood. The receptor set was obtained from a man aged 60 to 75 with acute or convalescent COVID-19.

This clone was seen just once. In DNA form, the CDR3 reads TGCGCCAGCAGCCGGACAGGGGATTCCTACGAGCAGTACTTC. It translates to CASSRTGDSYEQYF. This chain links TRBV5-1 with TRBJ2-7, with 9 bases identical to TRBD1. J was trimmed by 1 base and V by 4 bases; bases with no gene match: 3. This CDR3 contains 14 residues. Germline CDR1 is SGHRS and CDR2 is YFSETQ.

In its sample, this clone was seen once. V is TRBV28 and J is TRBJ1-5, with 8 bases lining up with TRBD1. V was clipped by 4 bases and J by 7 bases; unmatched bases: 9. This CDR3 spans 15 amino acids. Germline V CDR1 and CDR2: MDHEN, SYDVKM. The CDR3 reads CASSSLTGGGQPQHF. The CDR3 region has the DNA TGTGCCAGCAGTTCCCTAACAGGGGGAGGCCAGCCCCAGCATTTT. Supplemented by reference TRBV28 and TRBJ1-5, the full variable domain reads DVKVTQSSRYLVKRTGEKVFLECVQDMDHENMFWYRQDPGLGLRLIYFSYDVKMKEKGDIPEGYSVSREKKERFSLILESASTNQTSMYLCASSSLTGGGQPQHFGDGTRLSIL.

The gene calls are TRBV30 and TRBJ1-1, with D maybe TRBD1 (5 bases). This CDR3 comprises 14 residues. V gave up 0 bases and J gave up 4 bases, with 12 bases separating them. Germline loops: CDR1 GTSNPN, CDR2 SVGIG (reference sequence). CDR3 nucleotides: TGTGCCTGGAGTGTACGGTATGGGGCCACTGAAGCTTTCTTT. Encoded protein: CAWSVRYGATEAFF.

The V gene is TRBV5-1, the J gene TRBJ2-2, with TRBD1 matching 11 bases. This CDR3 contains 15 residues. CDR1 and CDR2 (germline): SGHRS, YFSETQ. V lost 3 bases and J lost 7; bases outside the gene matches: 5. The CDR3 DNA reads as TGCGCCAGCAGCTACGGACAGGGGGCTGGCGGGGAGCTGTTTTTT. Its translation: CASSYGQGAGGELFF.

This clone was recorded once. V gene TRBV19 combines with J gene TRBJ1-1, with D perhaps TRBD1 (6 bases). The length of the CDR3 is 15 residues. The germline gives CDR1 LNHDA, CDR2 SQIVND (reference sequence). The V end lost 6 bases, the J end lost 2 bases, and 16 bases lay between the germline ends. DNA for the CDR3: TGTGCCAGTAGGCCTAGGGGGAGACGAAACACTGAAGCTTTCTTT. As protein: CASRPRGRRNTEAFF.

This chain uses TRBV5-1 with TRBJ2-1, with D possibly matching TRBD1 (5 bases). Germline V lookup: CDR1 SGHRS, CDR2 YFSETQ. V shed 3 bases and J shed 8 bases, with 21 bases lying between them. This CDR3 contains 16 residues. The CDR3 is CASSYTVTRVSDEQFF. In DNA, the CDR3 is TGCGCCAGCAGCTACACTGTCACCAGGGTAAGCGATGAGCAGTTCTTC. Variable domain in full (rest from reference TRBV5-1 and TRBJ2-1): KAGVTQTPRYLIKTRGQQVTLSCSPISGHRSVSWYQQTPGQGLQFLFEYFSETQRNKGNFPGRFSGRQFSNSRSEMNVSTLELGDSALYLCASSYTVTRVSDEQFFGPGTRLTVL.

The chain couples TRBV28 to TRBJ1-4; D is unresolved. V lost 8 bases and J lost 8, with 24 bases in between. CDR1 and CDR2 (germline): MDHEN, SYDVKM. There are 16 residues in the CDR3. In DNA form, the CDR3 reads TGTGCCAGCGGTGTATCCCCGGGGAGTATGAGAGAAAAACTGTTTTTT. Translating gives CASGVSPGSMREKLFF.

This sequence joins TRBV10-3 and TRBJ1-1; tentative D call: TRBD1 (5 bases). The CDR3 runs 15 residues. The germline V and J ends were trimmed by 0 bases and 2 bases, with 10 bases remaining between them. Germline loops: CDR1 ENHRY, CDR2 SYGVKD. The CDR3: CAISESVTGNTEAFF. The CDR3 DNA reads as TGTGCCATCAGTGAGTCAGTAACAGGTAACACTGAAGCTTTCTTT.

This chain joins TRBV27 and TRBJ2-1; 10 bases fit TRBD2. In germline, CDR1 is MNHEY, CDR2 SMNVEV (reference sequence). Trimming removed 3 bases from V and 6 bases from J; junction bases left unmatched: 5. The CDR3 consists of 15 residues. Here the CDR3 DNA reads TGTGCCAGCAGTTTCAGCGGGAGGGCCGTCAATGAGCAGTTCTTC. Amino acid sequence: CASSFSGRAVNEQFF.

This chain joins TRBV5-1 and TRBJ2-2, with D unresolved. Trimming left V 5 bases short and J 6 bases short, with 8 bases between. This CDR3 has 12 residues. Germline V gene sequence: CDR1 SGHRS, CDR2 YFSETQ. This CDR3 is CASRLIAGELFF. CDR3 bases: TGCGCCAGCAGGTTAATTGCCGGGGAGCTGTTTTTT.

The chain carries TRBV30 and TRBJ2-7, with TRBD2 matching over 7 bases. This CDR3 is built from 13 residues. Germline V gene lookup returns CDR1 GTSNPN and CDR2 SVGIG (reference sequence). With 3 bases clipped from V and 6 bases from J, the junction kept 8 bases outside the gene matches. The CDR3 DNA follows: TGTGCCTGGAGGCCCCCGGGGGAGGGCGAGCAGTACTTC. The encoded protein is CAWRPPGEGEQYF. The entire variable domain, with the rest obtained from reference TRBV30 and TRBJ2-7, is as follows: SQTIHQWPATLVQPVGSPLSLECTVEGTSNPNLYWYRQAAGRGLQLLFYSVGIGQISSEVPQNLSASRPQDRQFILSSKKLLLSDSGFYLCAWRPPGEGEQYFGPGTRLTVT.

The chain recombines TRBV7-3 with TRBJ1-2; 7 nucleotides agree with TRBD1. Germline CDR1 and CDR2: SGHTA and FQGTGA. This CDR3 is 12 amino acids long. V dropped 5 bases and J dropped 9; count of bases not matched to a gene: 6. DNA for the CDR3: TGTGCCAGCAGCCTGACAGGGCGAAGCTACACCTTC. Its protein product is CASSLTGRSYTF.

This chain uses TRBV10-3 with TRBJ1-1; 8 bases are a match to TRBD1. There are 14 residues in the CDR3. Germline V lookup: CDR1 ENHRY, CDR2 SYGVKD. With V trimmed by 4 bases and J by 2 bases, 3 bases remained unmatched. CDR3 loop: CAISGTGHNTEAFF. The CDR3 bases are TGTGCCATCAGTGGGACAGGGCACAACACTGAAGCTTTCTTT.

CDR3 amino acids: CASSASRGTQLAKNIQYF. Written as DNA, the CDR3 is TGTGCCAGCAGTGCTAGTAGGGGGACACAACTAGCCAAAAACATTCAGTACTTC. J is TRBJ2-4 and V is TRBV6-1; D possibly corresponds to TRBD1 (6 bases). V shed 4 bases and J shed 0 bases, with 19 bases lying between them. Germline V gene data show CDR1 as MNHNS and CDR2 as SASEGT. This CDR3 region has 18 residues.

The chain has TRBV5-1 and TRBJ1-5; TRBD1 matches at 8 bases. The CDR3 covers 15 residues. The germline CDR1 and CDR2 sequences are SGHRS and YFSETQ. Unmatched junction bases numbered 8, after V lost 6 bases and J lost 3 bases. In DNA form, the CDR3 reads TGCGCCAGCACTCTCACAGGGGGGATCAATCAGCCCCAGCATTTT. This codes for CASTLTGGINQPQHF.

The chain recombines TRBV30 with TRBJ2-1; 10 bases are shared with TRBD2. The CDR3 is made up of 14 amino acids. Germline loops: CDR1 GTSNPN, CDR2 SVGIG (reference sequence). After removal of 0 bases from V and 8 bases from J, the junction contained 4 bases not matched to a gene. The CDR3: CAWSVQAGGYEQFF. CDR3 bases: TGTGCCTGGAGTGTACAAGCGGGAGGGTATGAGCAGTTCTTC.

In the case of this clone: The identical CDR3 is also encoded by other nucleotide sequences in the sample. CDR3 residues: CASSYSSRGNTEAFF. The CDR3 DNA is TGTGCCAGCAGTTACTCGTCTCGGGGGAACACTGAAGCTTTCTTT. The rearrangement uses TRBV6-5 and TRBJ1-1; unclear D gene. Trimming stripped 0 bases from V and 1 base from J, with 9 bases between. This CDR3 region has 15 residues. Germline values: CDR1 MNHEY, CDR2 SVGAGI.

This clone has more than one count but fewer than ten. The CDR3: CASSIEGLAGRGAYNEQFF. In DNA form, the CDR3 reads TGTGCCAGTAGTATAGAAGGACTAGCGGGAAGAGGCGCCTACAATGAGCAGTTCTTC. This chain joins TRBV19 and TRBJ2-1, with 12 bases aligning to TRBD2. V was pared by 0 bases and J by 2 bases, with 8 bases of the junction left unmatched. The germline V gene has CDR1 LNHDA and CDR2 SQIVND (reference sequence). The CDR3 is made up of 19 amino acids.

This clone was seen only once. The genes are TRBV6-1 and TRBJ1-2; 8 bases line up with TRBD1. This CDR3 has 14 residues. With V trimmed by 0 bases and J by 7 bases, 4 bases remained unmatched. Germline V gene sequence: CDR1 MNHNS, CDR2 SASEGT. In DNA, the CDR3 is TGTGCCAGCAGTGAAGCGGCAGGGGGCTCTGGCTACACCTTC. Translated, it gives CASSEAAGGSGYTF.

The J gene is TRBJ2-2, the V gene TRBV7-3, with TRBD2 as a possible D gene (5 bases). V was cut by 1 base and J by 5 bases, with 5 bases left in between. This CDR3 has 13 residues. Germline values: CDR1 SGHTA, CDR2 FQGTGA. The CDR3 DNA is TGTGCCAGCAGCTTAAGGAGGACCGGGGAGCTGTTTTTT. This gives the protein CASSLRRTGELFF.

V gene TRBV28 combines with J gene TRBJ1-2, with TRBD1 matching 7 bases. This CDR3 region has 13 residues. J was trimmed by 3 bases and V by 6 bases; bases with no gene match: 4. Germline CDR1 MDHEN, CDR2 SYDVKM. CDR3 bases: TGTGCCAGCAGCATAACAGGGGACTATGGCTACACCTTC. Its translation: CASSITGDYGYTF.

This chain links TRBV6-5 with TRBJ1-1, with D unclear. With 0 bases removed from V and 4 bases from J, the gap between germline ends came to 12 bases. Germline V gene data show CDR1 as MNHEY and CDR2 as SVGAGI. The CDR3 consists of 15 residues. The CDR3 is CASSYSQTSGTEAFF. For the CDR3, the DNA is TGTGCCAGCAGTTACTCGCAGACTTCGGGCACTGAAGCTTTCTTT.

V and J are TRBV3-1 (or the pseudogene TRBV3-2) and TRBJ1-4; D is uncertain. Germline V gene sequence: CDR1 LGHDT, CDR2 YNNKEL (reference sequence). The CDR3 is 15 amino acids. Between the trimmed V and J ends, which lost 3 bases and 4 bases, there was a span of 12 bases. The CDR3, as DNA: TGTGCCAGCAGCCACCGGTCTAGTAGTAATGAAAAACTGTTTTTT. It encodes CASSHRSSSNEKLFF.

The genes are TRBV27 and TRBJ1-5; D gene uncertain. This CDR3 comprises 14 residues. V was cut by 2 bases and J by 1 base, with 6 bases left in between. The V gene's germline CDR1 is MNHEY and CDR2 SMNVEV (reference sequence). The DNA of the CDR3 is TGTGCCAGCAGTTTACGTCCGAGCAATCAGCCCCAGCATTTT. It codes for CASSLRPSNQPQHF.